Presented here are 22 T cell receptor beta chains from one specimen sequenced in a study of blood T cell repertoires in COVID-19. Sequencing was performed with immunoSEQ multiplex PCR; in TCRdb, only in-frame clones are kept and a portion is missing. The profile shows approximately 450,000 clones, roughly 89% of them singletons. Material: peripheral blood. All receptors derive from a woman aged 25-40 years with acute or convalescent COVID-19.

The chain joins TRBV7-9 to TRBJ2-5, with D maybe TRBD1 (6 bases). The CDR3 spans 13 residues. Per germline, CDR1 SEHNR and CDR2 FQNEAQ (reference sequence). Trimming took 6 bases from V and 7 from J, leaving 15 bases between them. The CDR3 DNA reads TGTGCCAGCAGTCTGGACAGTCCGGGGACCCAGTACTTC. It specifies CASSLDSPGTQYF.

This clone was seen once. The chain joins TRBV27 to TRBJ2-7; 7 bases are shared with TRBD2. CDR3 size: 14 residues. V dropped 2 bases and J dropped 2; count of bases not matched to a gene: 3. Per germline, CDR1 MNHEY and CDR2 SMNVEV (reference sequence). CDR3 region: CASSLGRGAYEQYF. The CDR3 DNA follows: TGTGCCAGCAGTTTAGGTCGGGGGGCCTACGAGCAGTACTTC.

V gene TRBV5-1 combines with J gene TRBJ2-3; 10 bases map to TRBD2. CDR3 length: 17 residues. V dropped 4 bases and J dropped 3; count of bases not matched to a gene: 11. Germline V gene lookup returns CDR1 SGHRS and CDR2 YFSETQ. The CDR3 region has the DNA TGCGCCAGCAGCCGCCAGCCTAGCGGGGGAGATACAGATACGCAGTATTTT. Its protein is CASSRQPSGGDTDTQYF.

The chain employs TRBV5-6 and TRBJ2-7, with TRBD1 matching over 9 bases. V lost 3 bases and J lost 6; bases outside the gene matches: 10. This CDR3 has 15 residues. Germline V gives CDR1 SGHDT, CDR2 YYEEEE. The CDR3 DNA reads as TGTGCCAGCAGCTACAAGGGACAGGGAAGGTCCGAGCAGTACTTC. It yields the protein CASSYKGQGRSEQYF.

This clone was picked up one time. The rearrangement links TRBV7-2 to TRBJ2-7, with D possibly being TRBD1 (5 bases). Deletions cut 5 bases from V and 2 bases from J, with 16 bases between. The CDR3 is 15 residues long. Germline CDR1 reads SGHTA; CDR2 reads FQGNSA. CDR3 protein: CASSPQGLFTYEQYF. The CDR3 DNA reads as TGTGCCAGCAGCCCTCAGGGCCTTTTCACCTACGAGCAGTACTTC. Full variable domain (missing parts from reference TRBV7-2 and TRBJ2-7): GAGVSQSPSNKVTEKGKDVELRCDPISGHTALYWYRQSLGQGLEFLIYFQGNSAPDKSGLPSDRFSAERTGGSVSTLTIQRTQQEDSAVYLCASSPQGLFTYEQYFGPGTRLTVT.

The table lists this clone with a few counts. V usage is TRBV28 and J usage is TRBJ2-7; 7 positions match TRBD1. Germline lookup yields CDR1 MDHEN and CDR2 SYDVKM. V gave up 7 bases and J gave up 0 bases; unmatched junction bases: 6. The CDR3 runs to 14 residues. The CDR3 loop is CASTGDSPSYEQYF. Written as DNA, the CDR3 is TGTGCCAGCACAGGGGACAGCCCCTCCTACGAGCAGTACTTC.

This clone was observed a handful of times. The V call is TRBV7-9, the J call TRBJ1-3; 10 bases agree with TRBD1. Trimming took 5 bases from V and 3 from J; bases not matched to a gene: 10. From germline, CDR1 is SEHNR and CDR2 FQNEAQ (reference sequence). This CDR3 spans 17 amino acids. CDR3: CASSQNRGDRGGNTIYF. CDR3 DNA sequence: TGTGCCAGCAGCCAAAACCGGGGGGACAGGGGTGGAAACACCATATATTTT.

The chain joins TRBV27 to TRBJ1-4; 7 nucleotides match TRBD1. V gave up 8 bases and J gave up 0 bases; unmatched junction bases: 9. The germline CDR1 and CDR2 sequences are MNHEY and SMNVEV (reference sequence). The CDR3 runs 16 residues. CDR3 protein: CASGRRTGATNEKLFF. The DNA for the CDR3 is TGTGCCAGCGGGCGAAGAACAGGGGCAACTAATGAAAAACTGTTTTTT.

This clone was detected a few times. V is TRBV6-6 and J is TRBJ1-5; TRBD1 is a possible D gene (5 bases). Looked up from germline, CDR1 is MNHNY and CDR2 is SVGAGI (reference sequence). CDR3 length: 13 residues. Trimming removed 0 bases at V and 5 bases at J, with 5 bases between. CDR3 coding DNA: TGTGCCAGCAGTTACTCCAGGGATCAGCCCCAGCATTTT. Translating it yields CASSYSRDQPQHF.

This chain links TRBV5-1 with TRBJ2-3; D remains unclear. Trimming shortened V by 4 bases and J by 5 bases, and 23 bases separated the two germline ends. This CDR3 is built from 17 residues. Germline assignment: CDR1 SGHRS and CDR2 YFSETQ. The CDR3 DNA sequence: TGCGCCAGCAGCCAATGGCCTTTAAGTAATTTTATAGATACGCAGTATTTT. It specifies CASSQWPLSNFIDTQYF.

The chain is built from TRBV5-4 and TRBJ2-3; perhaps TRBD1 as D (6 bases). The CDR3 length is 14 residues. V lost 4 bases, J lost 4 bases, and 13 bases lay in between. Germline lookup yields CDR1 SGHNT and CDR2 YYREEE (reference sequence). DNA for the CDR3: TGTGCCAGCAGCCCAGACAGGACCCCAGATACGCAGTATTTT. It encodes CASSPDRTPDTQYF.

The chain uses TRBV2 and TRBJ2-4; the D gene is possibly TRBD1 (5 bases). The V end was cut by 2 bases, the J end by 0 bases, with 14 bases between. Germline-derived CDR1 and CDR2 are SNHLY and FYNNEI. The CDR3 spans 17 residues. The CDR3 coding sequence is TGTGCCAGCAGTGAACTACGACAGATTCTAGCCAAAAACATTCAGTACTTC. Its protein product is CASSELRQILAKNIQYF.

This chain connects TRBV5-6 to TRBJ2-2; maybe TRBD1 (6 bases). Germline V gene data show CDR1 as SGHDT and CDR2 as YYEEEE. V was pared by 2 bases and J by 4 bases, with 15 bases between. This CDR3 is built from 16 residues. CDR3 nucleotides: TGTGCCAGCAGCTTCCGCACAGGGCTGACCACCGGGGAGCTGTTTTTT. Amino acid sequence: CASSFRTGLTTGELFF.

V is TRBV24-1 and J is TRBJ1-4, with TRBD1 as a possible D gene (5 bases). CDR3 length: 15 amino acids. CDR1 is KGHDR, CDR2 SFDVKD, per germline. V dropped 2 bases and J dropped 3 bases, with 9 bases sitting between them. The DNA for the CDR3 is TGTGCCACCAGTGATTCCAGGGTTCCTAATGAAAAACTGTTTTTT. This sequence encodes CATSDSRVPNEKLFF.

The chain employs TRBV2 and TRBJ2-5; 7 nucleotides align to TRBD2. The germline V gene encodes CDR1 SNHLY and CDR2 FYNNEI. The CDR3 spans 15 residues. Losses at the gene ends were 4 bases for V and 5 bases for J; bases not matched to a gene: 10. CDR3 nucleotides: TGTGCCAGCAGTGTTCGCCTGGGCGGGGGTGAGACCCAGTACTTC. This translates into CASSVRLGGGETQYF.

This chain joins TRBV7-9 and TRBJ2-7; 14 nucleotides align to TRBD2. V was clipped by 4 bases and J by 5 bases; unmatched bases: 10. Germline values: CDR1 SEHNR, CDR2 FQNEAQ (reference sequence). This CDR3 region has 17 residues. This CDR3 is CASSSLRLAGGLDEQYF. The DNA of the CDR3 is TGTGCCAGCAGCTCGCTTAGACTAGCGGGGGGGCTTGACGAGCAGTACTTC.

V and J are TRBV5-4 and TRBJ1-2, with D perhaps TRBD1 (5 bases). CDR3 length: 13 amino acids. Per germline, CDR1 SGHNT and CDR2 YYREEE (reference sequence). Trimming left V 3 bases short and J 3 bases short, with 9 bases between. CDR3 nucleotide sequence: TGTGCCAGCAGCTACAGGAAAGACTATGGCTACACCTTC. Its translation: CASSYRKDYGYTF. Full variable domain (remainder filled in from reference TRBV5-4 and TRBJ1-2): ETGVTQSPTHLIKTRGQQVTLRCSSQSGHNTVSWYQQALGQGPQFIFQYYREEENGRGNFPPRFSGLQFPNYSSELNVNALELDDSALYLCASSYRKDYGYTFGSGTRLTVV.

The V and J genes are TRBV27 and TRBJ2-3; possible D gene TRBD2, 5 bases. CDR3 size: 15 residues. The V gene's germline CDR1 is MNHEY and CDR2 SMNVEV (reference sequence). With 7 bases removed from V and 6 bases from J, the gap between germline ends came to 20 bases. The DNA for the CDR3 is TGTGCCAGCAACTTATCCCCCACGAGGGCCGATACGCAGTATTTT. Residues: CASNLSPTRADTQYF.

The CDR3 nucleotides are TGTGCCAGCAGCAACCGCCGGGACTCCGACTTCTACGAGCAGTACTTC. This codes for CASSNRRDSDFYEQYF. This rearrangement joins TRBV9 to TRBJ2-7; possible D gene TRBD2, 6 bases. Germline CDR1 is SGDLS and CDR2 is YYNGEE. The CDR3 is 16 amino acids. Trimming shortened V by 4 bases and J by 3 bases, and 20 bases separated the two germline ends.

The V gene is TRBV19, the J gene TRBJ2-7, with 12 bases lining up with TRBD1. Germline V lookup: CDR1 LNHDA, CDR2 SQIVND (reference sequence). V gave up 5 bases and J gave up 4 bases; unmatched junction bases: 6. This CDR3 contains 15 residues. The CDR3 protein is CASSPGQGAGYEQYF. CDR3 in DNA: TGTGCCAGTAGTCCGGGACAGGGGGCTGGTTACGAGCAGTACTTC.

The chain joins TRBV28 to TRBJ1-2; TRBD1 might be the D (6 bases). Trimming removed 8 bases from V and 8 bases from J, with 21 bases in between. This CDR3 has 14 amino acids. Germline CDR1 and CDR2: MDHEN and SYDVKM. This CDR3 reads CASSSTTGRQGYTF. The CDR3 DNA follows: TGTGCCAGCTCCAGCACAACAGGGCGACAAGGCTACACCTTC.

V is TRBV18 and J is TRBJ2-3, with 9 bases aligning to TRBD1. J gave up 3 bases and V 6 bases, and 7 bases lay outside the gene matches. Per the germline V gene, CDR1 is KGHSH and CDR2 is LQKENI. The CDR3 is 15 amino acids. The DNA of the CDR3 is TGTGCCAGCTCTCCTTACAGGGGGCAGACAGATACGCAGTATTTT. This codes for CASSPYRGQTDTQYF.